This TCR beta chain originates from a study of shared T cell receptors in the human thymus. The data were produced by immunoSEQ multiplex PCR, yet TCRdb's version contains in-frame clones alone and is incomplete. The profile covers about 660,000 clones, with about 89% appearing a single time and more than 0.009% taken by the ten largest. The CDR3 runs 15 residues. The ends were cut back, 0 bases at V and 2 bases at J, with 10 bases in the middle. Germline V gene data show CDR1 as SGHRS and CDR2 as YFSETQ. The same data also went into a second study, on human thymus T cells. Per that paper: There appeared to be biased usage of V and J genes in thymic and blood repertoires.

The sample taken for sequencing was thymocytes. The rearrangement joins TRBV5-1 to TRBJ2-3; D not certain. The receptor comes from a boy in the first two years of life with a congenital heart defect. CDR3 residues: CASSLVGENTDTQYF. In DNA form, the CDR3 reads TGCGCCAGCAGCTTGGTAGGAGAGAACACAGATACGCAGTATTTT.